A single sample is the source of the 4 T cell receptor beta chains below, sequenced in a study of pediatric ulcerative colitis (dated by TCRdb to the late 2010s). Receptors were amplified or captured by the immunoSEQ multiplex PCR assay. TCRdb took this table from immuneACCESS and kept in-frame rearrangements with V and J called. Such tables lack part of the clones; where checked against another copy, unresolved V genes explain under half of the gap, and the rest is unexplained. The sample table holds about 32,000 clones, of which approximately 78% were seen once. 3.5% to 4.5% of the sample comes from the top ten. The sequencing sample was made of blood. These receptor sequences come from a boy younger than 18 with severe ulcerative colitis.

V and J are TRBV30 and TRBJ2-4, with 12 positions matching TRBD2. The CDR3 runs 16 residues. J gave up 1 base and V 2 bases, and 3 bases lay outside the gene matches. Germline CDR1 and CDR2: GTSNPN and SVGIG (reference sequence). The CDR3 here is CAWSIGTSGAKNIQYF. DNA for the CDR3: TGTGCCTGGAGTATAGGGACTAGCGGGGCCAAAAACATTCAGTACTTC.

The chain uses TRBV5-5 and TRBJ1-3; D remains ambiguous. With 0 bases removed from V and 4 bases from J, the gap between germline ends came to 11 bases. The V gene's germline CDR1 is SGHKS and CDR2 YYEKEE (reference sequence). CDR3 size: 15 residues. CDR3 region: CASSLVRPGGNTIYF. CDR3 DNA: TGTGCCAGCAGCTTGGTGAGGCCGGGGGGAAACACCATATATTTT.

This rearrangement joins TRBV5-1 to TRBJ2-3; D is possibly TRBD1 (5 bases). Germline V gives CDR1 SGHRS, CDR2 YFSETQ. The germline V and J ends were trimmed by 2 bases and 4 bases, with 11 bases remaining between them. The CDR3 contains 14 residues. As DNA, the CDR3 is TGCGCCAGCAGCTTTAGGCAGGGCGCAGATACGCAGTATTTT. Protein: CASSFRQGADTQYF.

The CDR3 coding sequence is TGTGCCAGCAGTGCGACAGGGACCTACGAGCAGTACTTC. It encodes CASSATGTYEQYF. The J gene is TRBJ2-7, the V gene TRBV2; the match to TRBD1 covers 7 bases. V lost 4 bases, J lost 2 bases, and 2 bases stayed unmatched. This CDR3 comprises 13 residues. From germline, CDR1 is SNHLY and CDR2 FYNNEI.